The next 20 T cell receptor beta chains were all read from a single sample in a study of regulatory T cells. Amplification used 52 TRBV primers and 13 TRBJ primers. Clones were sequenced by immunoSEQ multiplex PCR, and TCRdb holds only the in-frame ones, with some missing. The sample carries some 6,000 clones, 80% to 90% recorded once. Their specific antigens are unknown. Study-wide results and caveats: CD3G-deficient patients' regulatory T cells showed reduced Shannon diversity versus autologous conventional CD4+ and control regulatory cells.

The specimen was CD4+ Tregs sorted from blood. The receptor set was obtained from a person aged 18 to 29 with CD3G deficiency.

The chain has TRBV18 and TRBJ2-1, with D possibly TRBD1 on 6 matching bases. CDR3 size: 12 residues. Germline values: CDR1 KGHSH, CDR2 LQKENI. Trimming cost V 6 bases and J 10 bases, with 13 bases left between them. The CDR3 coding sequence is TGTGCCAGCTCCCGCAGGGGCGGAGAGCAGTTCTTC. Its translation: CASSRRGGEQFF.

J is TRBJ1-1 and V is TRBV28, with a weak D call TRBD1 (6 bases). The CDR3 is 11 amino acids. From germline, CDR1 is MDHEN and CDR2 SYDVKM. Trimming cost V 6 bases and J 6 bases, with 8 bases left between them. The CDR3 protein is CASSGTPEAFF. In DNA form, the CDR3 reads TGTGCCAGCAGCGGGACACCTGAAGCTTTCTTT.

This sequence joins TRBV5-1 and TRBJ1-6; 7 positions agree with TRBD1. V was clipped by 2 bases and J by 8 bases; unmatched bases: 4. This CDR3 is 14 amino acids long. Germline lookup yields CDR1 SGHRS and CDR2 YFSETQ. The CDR3 DNA follows: TGCGCCAGCAGCTTTCAGGGGGGCGATTCACCCCTCCACTTT. Translation: CASSFQGGDSPLHF.

Only a few counts were recorded for this clone. This chain joins TRBV28 and TRBJ1-2, with 7 bases fitting TRBD1. Germline V gene data show CDR1 as MDHEN and CDR2 as SYDVKM. The CDR3 extends over 12 amino acids. The junction had 6 bases not matched to a gene; V was cut back by 6 bases and J by 8 bases. The CDR3 DNA follows: TGTGCCAGCAGCCCAGGGGGGGGAGGCTACACCTTC. As protein: CASSPGGGGYTF.

This chain joins TRBV7-8 and TRBJ2-7; a weak D match, TRBD1 (5 bases). V was shortened by 4 bases and J by 3 bases, with 16 bases between the two germline ends. Per the germline V gene, CDR1 is SGHVS and CDR2 is FQNEAQ. This CDR3 is built from 15 residues. CDR3 nucleotides: TGTGCCAGCAGCTCACAGGCCTTACACGGCTACGAGCAGTACTTC. It is translated as CASSSQALHGYEQYF.

The chain joins TRBV6-6 to TRBJ2-3; D is unclear. The CDR3 is made up of 14 amino acids. Deletions cut 5 bases from V and 0 bases from J, with 9 bases between. Per germline, CDR1 MNHNY and CDR2 SVGAGI (reference sequence). CDR3: CASSPSTSTDTQYF. CDR3 sequence (DNA): TGTGCCAGCAGTCCGTCGACTAGCACAGATACGCAGTATTTT.

The rearrangement joins TRBV19 to TRBJ2-7, with a weak D call TRBD2 (7 bases). V was clipped by 6 bases and J by 3 bases, with 18 bases between them. The CDR3 totals 15 residues. The germline V gene has CDR1 LNHDA and CDR2 SQIVND (reference sequence). The CDR3 sequence: CASSRGAGSHYEQYF. CDR3 in DNA: TGTGCCAGTAGCCGGGGGGCAGGGAGCCACTACGAGCAGTACTTC.

The V and J genes are TRBV11-3 and TRBJ2-4; tentative D call: TRBD1 (6 bases). The germline V gene has CDR1 SGHNT and CDR2 YENEEA. This CDR3 spans 13 amino acids. V shed 5 bases and J shed 7 bases, with 12 bases lying between them. DNA of the CDR3: TGTGCCAGCAGCCGCAGGGGCGGGAACATTCAGTACTTC. It codes for CASSRRGGNIQYF.

The chain carries TRBV7-8 and TRBJ2-2; tentative D call: TRBD2 (5 bases). Germline lookup yields CDR1 SGHVS and CDR2 FQNEAQ. The ends were cut back, 5 bases at V and 7 bases at J, with 11 bases in the middle. The CDR3 sequence is 13 residues long. The CDR3 sequence: CASSQRGGGELFF. CDR3 DNA sequence: TGTGCCAGCAGCCAGAGAGGAGGCGGGGAGCTGTTTTTT. The variable domain in full, with the rest retrieved from reference TRBV7-8 and TRBJ2-2, is GAGVSQSPRYKVAKRGQDVALRCDPISGHVSLFWYQQALGQGPEFLTYFQNEAQLDKSGLPSDRFFAERPEGSVSTLKIQRTQQEDSAVYLCASSQRGGGELFFGEGSRLTVL.

There are a few counts of this clone. The chain recombines TRBV6-1 with TRBJ1-2; 8 bases align to TRBD1. The length of the CDR3 is 14 residues. Germline V CDR1 and CDR2: MNHNS, SASEGT. V dropped 7 bases and J dropped 8; count of bases not matched to a gene: 12. CDR3 in amino acids: CASTGLGTGGGYTF. Here the CDR3 DNA reads TGTGCCAGCACTGGACTAGGGACAGGAGGCGGCTACACCTTC.

About this clone: Other DNA sequences in this specimen translate into the identical CDR3. The chain recombines TRBV6-1 with TRBJ1-1; TRBD1 might be the D (6 bases). Germline-derived CDR1 and CDR2 are MNHNS and SASEGT. The CDR3 runs 14 residues. Trimming removed 5 bases from V and 0 bases from J, with 10 bases in between. The CDR3 is CASSLQGVNTEAFF. In DNA form, the CDR3 reads TGTGCCAGCAGTTTACAGGGAGTGAACACTGAAGCTTTCTTT.

The rearrangement uses TRBV28 and TRBJ1-1, with D tentatively TRBD1 (5 bases). In germline, CDR1 is MDHEN, CDR2 SYDVKM. Trimming took off 7 bases at V and 0 bases at J, with 9 bases between the two ends. The CDR3 runs to 13 residues. Written as DNA, the CDR3 is TGTGCCAGCATCGGGGGTCTGAACACTGAAGCTTTCTTT. Translating gives CASIGGLNTEAFF.

This clone was observed a handful of times. The chain carries TRBV28 and TRBJ2-2, with D tentatively TRBD1 or TRBD2 (6 bases each). The CDR3 is 15 residues long. The ends were cut back, 6 bases at V and 4 bases at J, with 15 bases in the middle. Germline V CDR1 and CDR2: MDHEN, SYDVKM. Here the CDR3 DNA reads TGTGCCAGCAGGCCCCGGGGGCGGAGCACCGGGGAGCTGTTTTTT. Translating it yields CASRPRGRSTGELFF.

This clone appeared once. This chain joins TRBV10-3 and TRBJ1-1; 8 bases map to TRBD1. Germline V CDR1 and CDR2: ENHRY, SYGVKD. This CDR3 contains 15 residues. V gave up 10 bases and J gave up 4 bases; unmatched junction bases: 14. CDR3 sequence reads: CATRSQGARFTEAFF. Here the CDR3 DNA reads TGTGCCACAAGGTCTCAGGGGGCGCGATTCACTGAAGCTTTCTTT.

This chain connects TRBV6-1 to TRBJ2-7; D is unresolved. The CDR3 totals 15 residues. V was shortened by 0 bases and J by 4 bases, with 13 bases between the two germline ends. Germline V gene sequence: CDR1 MNHNS, CDR2 SASEGT. The CDR3 DNA is TGTGCCAGCAGTGAAGCCCACTGGAGAGTTTACGAGCAGTACTTC. It yields the protein CASSEAHWRVYEQYF.

This sequence joins TRBV6-6 and TRBJ2-2; D remains unclear. Deletions cut 2 bases from V and 0 bases from J, with 1 base between. The CDR3 length is 13 residues. The germline V gene has CDR1 MNHNY and CDR2 SVGAGI (reference sequence). The CDR3, as DNA: TGTGCCAGCAGTTACCCGAACACCGGGGAGCTGTTTTTT. Protein sequence: CASSYPNTGELFF.

This chain links TRBV7-8 with TRBJ2-2; D is unresolved. CDR1 is SGHVS, CDR2 FQNEAQ, per germline. The CDR3 extends over 12 amino acids. V was shortened by 1 base and J by 4 bases, with 1 base between the two germline ends. In DNA form, the CDR3 reads TGTGCCAGCAGCTTAGTCACCGGGGAGCTGTTTTTT. This gives the protein CASSLVTGELFF. Full variable domain (rest looked up from reference TRBV7-8 and TRBJ2-2): GAGVSQSPRYKVAKRGQDVALRCDPISGHVSLFWYQQALGQGPEFLTYFQNEAQLDKSGLPSDRFFAERPEGSVSTLKIQRTQQEDSAVYLCASSLVTGELFFGEGSRLTVL.

This clone was detected only once. The gene calls are TRBV6-1 and TRBJ1-1; D unclear. This CDR3 contains 14 residues. Trimming shortened V by 5 bases and J by 1 base, and 11 bases separated the two germline ends. Germline V gives CDR1 MNHNS, CDR2 SASEGT. The CDR3 DNA reads as TGTGCCAGCAGTCCGAGTCGGAGGAACACTGAAGCTTTCTTT. It specifies CASSPSRRNTEAFF.

This sequence joins TRBV6-1 and TRBJ1-5; D is undetermined. The CDR3 is made up of 12 amino acids. Trimming stripped 6 bases from V and 7 bases from J, with 10 bases between. The germline V gene encodes CDR1 MNHNS and CDR2 SASEGT. The CDR3 loop reads CASRGAGQPQHF. CDR3 sequence (DNA): TGTGCCAGCAGGGGAGCTGGCCAGCCCCAGCATTTT.

This chain joins TRBV11-2 and TRBJ2-7; D possibly uses TRBD1 or TRBD2 (6 bases each). Deletions cut 5 bases from V and 5 bases from J, with 19 bases between. Germline-derived CDR1 and CDR2 are SGHAT and FQNNGV. The CDR3 contains 15 residues. The CDR3 loop is CASSPRRQGRHEQYF. The CDR3 bases are TGTGCCAGCAGCCCCCGAAGGCAGGGGAGGCACGAGCAGTACTTC.